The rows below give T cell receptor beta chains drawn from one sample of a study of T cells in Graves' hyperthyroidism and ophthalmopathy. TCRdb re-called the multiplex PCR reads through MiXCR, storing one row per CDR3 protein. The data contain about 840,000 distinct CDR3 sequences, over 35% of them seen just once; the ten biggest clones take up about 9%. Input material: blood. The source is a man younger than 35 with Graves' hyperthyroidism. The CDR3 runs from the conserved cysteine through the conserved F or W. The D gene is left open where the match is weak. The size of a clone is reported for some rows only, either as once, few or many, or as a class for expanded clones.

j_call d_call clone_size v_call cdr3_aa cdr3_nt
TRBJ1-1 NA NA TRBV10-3 CAISETQQPNTEAFF TGTGCCATCAGTGAAACCCAACAGCCTAACACTGAAGCTTTCTTT
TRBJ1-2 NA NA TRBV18 CASSPGSEGYTF TGTGCCAGCTCACCGGGATCCGAGGGCTACACCTTC
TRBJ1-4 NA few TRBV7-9 CASSFGQFNEKLFF TGTGCCAGCAGCTTCGGACAGTTTAATGAAAAACTGTTTTTT
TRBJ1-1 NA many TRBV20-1 CSAERGTEAFF TGCAGTGCCGAGAGGGGAACTGAAGCTTTCTTT
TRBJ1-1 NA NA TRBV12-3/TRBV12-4 CASSGGASTEAFF TGTGCCAGCAGTGGGGGGGCGAGCACTGAAGCTTTCTTT
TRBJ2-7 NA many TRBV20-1 CSARGQGRYEQYF TGCAGTGCTAGAGGGCAGGGGAGGTACGAGCAGTACTTC
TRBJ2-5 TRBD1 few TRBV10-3 CAISEPGQGAGETQYF TGTGCCATCAGTGAGCCGGGACAGGGGGCGGGGGAGACCCAGTACTTC
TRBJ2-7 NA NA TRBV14 CASSQGTPVVYEQYF TGTGCCAGCAGCCAAGGGACCCCGGTGGTGTACGAGCAGTACTTC
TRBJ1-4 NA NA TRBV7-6 CASSPRRPNEKLFF TGTGCCAGCAGCCCACGGAGGCCTAATGAAAAACTGTTTTTT
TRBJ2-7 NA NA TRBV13 CASSLEVTEKTYEQYF TGTGCCAGCAGCTTAGAGGTGACCGAGAAGACCTACGAGCAGTACTTC